This note documents a single T cell receptor (beta chain) sequence. The antigen is undetermined. The sample originates from a study of beta chain features in type 1 diabetes. About the study: There was similarity between patients and healthy donors in age, gender and cell yields. Notes on the study in general: For patients, the naive, central memory and Treg TCRB repertoires appeared more alike than for healthy donors.

Each donor gave one heparinised blood draw averaging around 120 mL. Based on CD45RO/CCR7/CD25/CD127/CD95/CD27, CD4+ regulatory, stem cell-like memory, naive and central memory cells were sorted. Germline lookup yields CDR1 SQVTM and CDR2 ANQGSEA. The CDR3 runs to 11 residues. V lost 2 bases and J lost 3, with 4 bases in between. The whole isolated RNA underwent reverse transcription, so sequencing captured expressed TCRB transcripts. TCRdb's table, derived via immunoSEQ multiplex PCR, lists solely in-frame clones and lacks some. This repertoire shows roughly 240,000 clones, about 63% found once; its top ten account for around 0.05%.

The source material was naive CD4+ T cells from blood. This TCR was recovered from a man aged 30-40 years in good health. The chain uses TRBV29-1 and TRBJ1-1; no reliable D call. In DNA, the CDR3 is TGCAGCGTTGAACGGTACACTGAAGCTTTCTTT. This translates into CSVERYTEAFF.